What follows is one T cell receptor (beta chain) and its context. After removal of 2 bases from V and 9 bases from J, the junction contained 8 bases not matched to a gene. CDR3 length: 14 amino acids. Each CDR3 protein gets one entry after TCRdb re-called the 5' RACE reads with MiXCR. The sample records approximately 9,000 distinct CDR3 sequences, around 36% being singletons. The sorted Tregs were CD4+CD25+CD127-/low cells. This TCR was sampled from a female donor with breast cancer. The sample was Tregs sorted from blood. V gene TRBV23-1 combines with J gene TRBJ2-7, with 9 bases matching TRBD1. TRBV23-1 is marked as an open reading frame, function uncertain. CDR3 in amino acids: CASSQRDRAGLQYF. The CDR3, as DNA: TGCGCCAGCAGTCAACGGGACAGGGCTGGTTTGCAGTACTTC.